The clone carrying this T cell receptor (beta chain) turned up a few times. Its antigen remains unidentified. The sample originates from a study of CD8 T cells in ankylosing spondylitis. General observations from the study: Seemingly characteristic of ankylosing spondylitis blood was a TCR beta motif consisting of 7 or 8 highly homologous variants. Earlier literature documents some of the motif variants in reactive arthritis synovial fluid and blood. From matched ankylosing spondylitis synovial fluid, disease-linked clones were reportedly recovered at significantly enriched levels.

Between the trimmed V and J ends, which lost 0 bases and 5 bases, there was a span of 15 bases. The CDR3 extends over 15 amino acids. Germline CDR1 and CDR2: SGHRS and YFSETQ. By quantitative 5'-RACE with molecular barcodes, the TCR beta libraries were made. Each CDR3 protein is one row after TCRdb ran MiXCR on the 5' RACE reads. The table includes approximately 35,000 distinct CDR3 sequences, about 11% detected once. The gene calls are TRBV5-1 and TRBJ2-7; a possible D gene is TRBD1 (5 bases). The specimen was synovial fluid, either unsorted or a sorted T cell fraction (not recorded which). The TCR comes from a male donor with ankylosing spondylitis. The chain's CDR3 is CASSLVLAREDEQYF. The CDR3 region has the DNA TGCGCCAGCAGCTTGGTGTTGGCCAGGGAAGACGAGCAGTACTTC.